This entry concerns a single T cell receptor (beta chain). The record originates from a study of blood T cell repertoires in COVID-19. Background on the study: The United States, Italy and Spain provided the acute and convalescent COVID-19 samples. Sources were T cells, B-cell-depleted T cells, or PBMCs; the material itself was cDNA or gDNA.

The CDR3 consists of 13 residues. J gave up 4 bases and V 7 bases, and 3 bases lay outside the gene matches. Germline lookup yields CDR1 LNHDA and CDR2 SQIVND (reference sequence). Using immunoSEQ multiplex PCR, the repertoire was profiled, and TCRdb retains in-frame clones only, with some absent. Here the sample spans 80,000 to 100,000 clones, roughly 95% being singletons. Source material: peripheral blood. The clonotype was recovered from a human donor with active COVID-19. The donor label of this sample is uncertain. The V call is TRBV19, the J call TRBJ2-2, with 7 positions matching TRBD1. CDR3 in DNA: TGTGCCAGTACACAGGGGTTCACCGGGGAGCTGTTTTTT. Translating gives CASTQGFTGELFF.